The clone carrying this T cell receptor (beta chain) was detected many times. The data were taken from a study of CD8 T cells in ankylosing spondylitis. Germline V gene data show CDR1 as DFQATT and CDR2 as SNEGSKA (reference sequence). Trimming at V came to 6 bases and at J to 7 bases, leaving 13 bases not matched to a gene. The CDR3 has 14 residues. TCRdb independently ran MiXCR on the 5' RACE reads; one entry per CDR3 protein. Here the sample spans 240,000 or so distinct CDR3 sequences, over 8.5% being singletons. The V gene is TRBV20-1, the J gene TRBJ2-3; 7 nucleotides match TRBD1. The specimen was blood, either unsorted or a sorted T cell fraction (not recorded which). The receptor's source is a male donor with ankylosing spondylitis or in good health (not recorded which). The chain's CDR3 is CSAGHRGVRNTQYF. The CDR3 region has the DNA TGCAGTGCCGGGCACAGGGGTGTAAGAAATACGCAGTATTTT.